This is a list of T cell receptor beta chains from one sample in a study of T cell responses to AZD1222 COVID-19 vaccine. Method: immunoSEQ multiplex PCR; TCRdb's copy keeps in-frame clones and lacks some. The data show some 120,000 clones, approximately 94% seen once. The sequencing used peripheral blood, collected on day 0 of AZD1222 vaccination. The receptors derive from an adult in good health. The CDR3 runs from the conserved cysteine through the conserved F or W. D genes are given only for firm matches. The size field is filled for only some rows; it gives once, few, many or a size class.

j_call clone_size d_call v_call cdr3_nt cdr3_aa
TRBJ1-2 - - TRBV28 TGTGCCAGCAGCCTCGGACAGTGGTATGGCTACACCTTC CASSLGQWYGYTF
TRBJ2-1 - TRBD1 TRBV12-5 TGTGCTAGTGGTGTGGCAGGGGGCAATGAGCAGTTCTTC CASGVAGGNEQFF
TRBJ1-3 - - TRBV12-3/TRBV12-4 TGTGCCAGCAGTCCAGGACTGAGAAACACCATATATTTT CASSPGLRNTIYF
TRBJ2-7 - TRBD2 TRBV6-5 TGTGCCAGCAGTACGCGGGAGCGGAACTACGAGCAGTACTTC CASSTRERNYEQYF
TRBJ1-5 - TRBD1 TRBV28 TGTGCCAGCAGTTTACTGGGACAGGGTCAGCCCCAGCATTTT CASSLLGQGQPQHF
TRBJ2-7 - TRBD2 TRBV28 TGTGCCAGCAGCCAAACCGGGACTAGATTTAACGAGCAGTACTTC CASSQTGTRFNEQYF
TRBJ2-5 - TRBD1 TRBV19 TGTGCCAGTAGCCCGGACAGGGAGAGGACCCAGTACTTC CASSPDRERTQYF
TRBJ1-3 - TRBD1 TRBV29-1 TGCAGCGTTGAAGTCACAGGGGCTGGAAACACCATATATTTT CSVEVTGAGNTIYF
TRBJ1-5 - TRBD1 TRBV27 TGTGCCAGCAGGATGACAGGGGCCCTAAATCAGCCCCAGCATTTT CASRMTGALNQPQHF
TRBJ2-4 - TRBD2 TRBV7-2 TGTGCCAGCAACCCCAGCGGGATTTCAGCCAAAAACATTCAGTACTTC CASNPSGISAKNIQYF
TRBJ2-7 - TRBD2 TRBV7-9 TGTGCCAGCAGCTTATACGCCGGGACTAGCGGGAGTAACGAGCAGTACTTC CASSLYAGTSGSNEQYF
TRBJ2-7 - - TRBV20-1 TGCAGTCTCAACAGGGTGCACGAGCAGTACTTC CSLNRVHEQYF
TRBJ2-1 - - TRBV6-2/TRBV6-3 TGTGCCAGCAGTTACGGTTACGGTTTCGTGCAGTTCTTC CASSYGYGFVQFF
TRBJ1-3 - TRBD1 TRBV5-5 TGTGCCAGCAGCTACAGGGGAGTAGGATCTGGAAACACCATATATTTT CASSYRGVGSGNTIYF
TRBJ1-5 - TRBD1 TRBV7-2 TGTGCCAGCAGCCCCACAGGGGGCCAGCCCCAGCATTTT CASSPTGGQPQHF
TRBJ2-2 once TRBD2 TRBV28 TGTGCCAGCAGTCCCTATGGACTAGCGGGCGCCGGGGAGCTGTTTTTT CASSPYGLAGAGELFF
TRBJ2-6 - - TRBV5-8 TGTGCCAGCAGCTTCCCTCCTGGGAGCTGGAGCTCTGGGGCCAACGTCCTGACTTTC CASSFPPGSWSSGANVLTF
TRBJ1-4 - - TRBV5-5 TGTGCCAGCAGCTTGGGGTGGAATGGGGATGAAAAACTGTTTTTT CASSLGWNGDEKLFF
TRBJ1-6 - TRBD1 TRBV15 TGTGCCACCAGCAGAGACGAAGGACAGGGCAATTCACCCCTCCACTTT CATSRDEGQGNSPLHF
TRBJ1-5 - - TRBV2 TGTGCCAGCAGTCCCGTGGCAGGGGATCAGCCCCAGCATTTT CASSPVAGDQPQHF
TRBJ1-4 once - TRBV25-1 TGTGCCAGCAGAGAAACCGGGGGTGAAAAACTGTTTTTT CASRETGGEKLFF
TRBJ2-5 - TRBD2 TRBV10-3 TGTGCCATAAACGGACTAGCGGGAGAGACCCAGTACTTC CAINGLAGETQYF
TRBJ1-6 - - TRBV15 TGTGCCACCAGCAGGGACACCAACTCACCCCTCCACTTT CATSRDTNSPLHF
TRBJ2-7 - - TRBV27 TGTGCCAGCAGTCGAGCCATATTCTCCTACGAGCAGTACTTC CASSRAIFSYEQYF
TRBJ1-2 - TRBD1 TRBV6-4 TGTGCCAGCAGTGACTCAGTGCAGGGGGCCTACACCTTC CASSDSVQGAYTF
TRBJ2-7 - - TRBV6-5 TGTGCCAGCACCCCGGGCCATGGGATATCCTACGAGCAGTACTTC CASTPGHGISYEQYF
TRBJ2-5 - - TRBV2 TGTGCCAGCAGTGCCCCCCGGGAGACCCAGTACTTC CASSAPRETQYF
TRBJ1-4 - - TRBV5-1 TGCGCCAGCAGCTTGGCAAAGGGGCCAGGTAGTTTTGAAAAACTGTTTTTT CASSLAKGPGSFEKLFF
TRBJ1-2 - - TRBV18 TGTGCCAGCTCACAACGACAGGATCCCGATGGCTACACCTTC CASSQRQDPDGYTF
TRBJ2-1 once TRBD2 TRBV6-5 TGTGCCAGCAGTTCGACTAGCGGGAGAGTCTACAATGAGCAGTTCTTC CASSSTSGRVYNEQFF
TRBJ2-1 - TRBD2 TRBV27 TGTGCCAGCAGTCACGGACTAGCGGGGCGCAATGAGCAGTTCTTC CASSHGLAGRNEQFF
TRBJ1-2 few - TRBV5-6 TGTGCCAGCAGCTTGTGGGGGAACTATGGCTACACCTTC CASSLWGNYGYTF
TRBJ1-3 - - TRBV28 TGTGCCAGCAGTTTACAGGGTTCAGGAAACACCATATATTTT CASSLQGSGNTIYF
TRBJ1-2 - TRBD1 TRBV7-2 TGTGCCAGCAGCTCGGACAGGGCCCATGGCTACACCTTC CASSSDRAHGYTF
TRBJ1-2 - - TRBV9 TGTGCCAGCAGCCCTACCATGGGAGAGTATGGCTACACCTTC CASSPTMGEYGYTF
TRBJ2-1 - - TRBV5-1 TGCGCCAGCAGCTTGGCGGGACAATCCGTGGATGAGCAGTTCTTC CASSLAGQSVDEQFF
TRBJ1-1 - - TRBV6-5 TGTGCCAGCAGTCCCCTAAACTCGAACACTGAAGCTTTCTTT CASSPLNSNTEAFF
TRBJ2-5 - - TRBV7-9 TGTGCCAGCAGCTTAGACCAAGAGACCCAGTACTTC CASSLDQETQYF
TRBJ1-2 - - TRBV20-1 TGCAGTGCTAGGTCCACAGGGGGCTACACCTTC CSARSTGGYTF
TRBJ2-1 once - TRBV6-5 TGTGCCAGCAGTTCCAGTTTCGGTACCGGGTGGGGGGAGCAGTTCTTC CASSSSFGTGWGEQFF
TRBJ1-2 - TRBD1 TRBV28 TGTGCCAGCAGTTTAGGAGGGACAGACTATGGCTACACCTTC CASSLGGTDYGYTF
TRBJ2-1 - - TRBV10-3 TGTGCCATCAGTGAGTCGATATCCGTCAATGAGCAGTTCTTC CAISESISVNEQFF
TRBJ2-3 - - TRBV7-3 TGTGCCAGCAGCTTATGGGGCACAGATACGCAGTATTTT CASSLWGTDTQYF
TRBJ2-3 - - TRBV4-1 TGCGCCAGCAGCCAAGAGGCCACAGATACGCAGTATTTT CASSQEATDTQYF
TRBJ1-2 - - TRBV16 TGTGCCAGCAGCCTTACCCAGCGGGGGAAGTACATTGGCTACACCTTC CASSLTQRGKYIGYTF
TRBJ2-5 - - TRBV19 TGTGCCAGTAGTGCGGAGGGTCGGGAGACCCAGTACTTC CASSAEGRETQYF
TRBJ1-4 - TRBD1 TRBV4-1 TGCGCCAGCAGCCAATTTTGGGACAGTAATGAAAAACTGTTTTTT CASSQFWDSNEKLFF
TRBJ1-2 - TRBD1 TRBV6-6 TGTGCCAGCAGCACGCTGCTGACAGGGGACTATGGCTACACCTTC CASSTLLTGDYGYTF
TRBJ2-6 - - TRBV6-5 TGTGCCATCTACATGCGGGACTCTGGGGCCAACGTCCTGACTTTC CAIYMRDSGANVLTF